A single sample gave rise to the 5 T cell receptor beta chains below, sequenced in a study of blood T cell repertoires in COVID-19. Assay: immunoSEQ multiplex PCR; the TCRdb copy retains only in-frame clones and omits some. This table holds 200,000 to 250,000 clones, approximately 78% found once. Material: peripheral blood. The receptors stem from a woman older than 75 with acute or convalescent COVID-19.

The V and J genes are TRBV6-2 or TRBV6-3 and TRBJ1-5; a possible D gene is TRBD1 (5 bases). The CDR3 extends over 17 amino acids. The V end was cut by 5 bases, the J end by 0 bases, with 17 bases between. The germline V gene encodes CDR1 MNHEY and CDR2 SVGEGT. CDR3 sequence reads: CASSPPHRSHSNQPQHF. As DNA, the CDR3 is TGTGCCAGCAGTCCCCCGCACAGGTCACATAGCAATCAGCCCCAGCATTTT.

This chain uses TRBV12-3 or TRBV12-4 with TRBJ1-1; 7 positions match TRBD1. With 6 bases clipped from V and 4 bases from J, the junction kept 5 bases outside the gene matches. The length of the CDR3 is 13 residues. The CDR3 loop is CASSTTGRTEAFF. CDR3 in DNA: TGTGCCAGCAGCACGACAGGGCGCACTGAAGCTTTCTTT.

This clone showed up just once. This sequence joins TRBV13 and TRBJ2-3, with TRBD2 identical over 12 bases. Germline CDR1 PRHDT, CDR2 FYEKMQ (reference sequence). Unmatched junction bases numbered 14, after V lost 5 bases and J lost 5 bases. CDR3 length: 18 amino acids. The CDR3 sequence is CASSLRLAGGPVGDTQYF. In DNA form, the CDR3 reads TGTGCCAGCAGCCTACGTCTAGCGGGGGGGCCTGTCGGAGATACGCAGTATTTT.

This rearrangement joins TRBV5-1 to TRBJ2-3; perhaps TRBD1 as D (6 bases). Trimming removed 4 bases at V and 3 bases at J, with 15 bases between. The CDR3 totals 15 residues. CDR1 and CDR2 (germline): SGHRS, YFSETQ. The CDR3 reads CASSLLDSETDTQYF. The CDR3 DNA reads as TGCGCCAGCAGCCTCCTGGACAGTGAGACAGATACGCAGTATTTT.

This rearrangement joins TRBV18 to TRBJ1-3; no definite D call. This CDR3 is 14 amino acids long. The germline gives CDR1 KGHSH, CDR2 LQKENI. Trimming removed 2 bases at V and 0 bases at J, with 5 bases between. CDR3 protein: CASSPGSSGNTIYF. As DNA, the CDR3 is TGTGCCAGCTCACCAGGGAGCTCTGGAAACACCATATATTTT.